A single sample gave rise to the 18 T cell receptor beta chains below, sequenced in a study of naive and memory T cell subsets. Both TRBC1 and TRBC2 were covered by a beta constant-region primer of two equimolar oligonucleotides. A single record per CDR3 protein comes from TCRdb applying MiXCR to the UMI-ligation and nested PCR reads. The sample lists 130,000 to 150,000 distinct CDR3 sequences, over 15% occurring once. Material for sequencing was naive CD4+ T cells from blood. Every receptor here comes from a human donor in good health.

The DNA for the CDR3 is TGTGCCAGTAGTCTGTCCGGCGTAGCAACGACTACTGGGGCCAACGTCCTGACTTTC. As protein: CASSLSGVATTTGANVLTF. The chain has TRBV19 and TRBJ2-6, with D possibly matching TRBD2 (5 bases). The length of the CDR3 is 19 residues. Germline CDR1 is LNHDA and CDR2 is SQIVND (reference sequence). Trimming took off 5 bases at V and 2 bases at J, with 22 bases between the two ends. Based on the CDR3 plus reference TRBV19 and TRBJ2-6, the full variable domain is DGGITQSPKYLFRKEGQNVTLSCEQNLNHDAMYWYRQDPGQGLRLIYYSQIVNDFQKGDIAEGYSVSREKKESFPLTVTSAQKNPTAFYLCASSLSGVATTTGANVLTFGAGSRLTVL.

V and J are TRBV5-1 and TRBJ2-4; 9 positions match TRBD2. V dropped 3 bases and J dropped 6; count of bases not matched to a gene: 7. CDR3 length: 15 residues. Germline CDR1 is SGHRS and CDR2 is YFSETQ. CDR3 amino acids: CASSSLAGEGNIQYF. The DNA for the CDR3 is TGCGCCAGCAGCTCTTTAGCGGGAGAGGGAAACATTCAGTACTTC.

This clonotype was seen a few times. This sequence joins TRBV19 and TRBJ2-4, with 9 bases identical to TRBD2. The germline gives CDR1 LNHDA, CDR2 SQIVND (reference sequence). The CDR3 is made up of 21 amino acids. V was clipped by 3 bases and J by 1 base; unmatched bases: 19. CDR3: CASSIGIGGAGGPGAKNIQYF. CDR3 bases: TGTGCCAGTAGTATTGGAATCGGAGGAGCGGGAGGCCCCGGGGCCAAAAACATTCAGTACTTC.

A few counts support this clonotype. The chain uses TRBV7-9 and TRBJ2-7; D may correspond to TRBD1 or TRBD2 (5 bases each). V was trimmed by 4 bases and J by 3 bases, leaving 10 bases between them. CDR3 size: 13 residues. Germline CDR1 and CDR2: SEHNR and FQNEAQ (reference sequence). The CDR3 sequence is CASSWGRNYEQYF. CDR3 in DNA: TGTGCCAGCAGCTGGGGACGGAACTACGAGCAGTACTTC.

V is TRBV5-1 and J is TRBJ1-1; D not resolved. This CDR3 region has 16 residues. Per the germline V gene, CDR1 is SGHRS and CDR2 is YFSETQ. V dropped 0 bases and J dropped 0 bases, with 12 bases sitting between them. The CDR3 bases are TGCGCCAGCAGCTTGGACGAGGGCGCGATGAACACTGAAGCTTTCTTT. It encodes CASSLDEGAMNTEAFF.

The CDR3 region is CASSPGAGKGQETQYF. Here the CDR3 DNA reads TGTGCCAGCAGCCCTGGAGCCGGGAAGGGGCAAGAGACCCAGTACTTC. This sequence joins TRBV9 and TRBJ2-5, with D possibly called TRBD1 or TRBD2 (5 bases each). CDR1 SGDLS and CDR2 YYNGEE come from the germline V gene. This CDR3 has 16 amino acids. Trimming removed 4 bases from V and 2 bases from J, with 18 bases in between. Using reference TRBV9 and TRBJ2-5 for the parts outside the CDR3, the full variable domain is DSGVTQTPKHLITATGQRVTLRCSPRSGDLSVYWYQQSLDQGLQFLIQYYNGEERAKGNILERFSAQQFPDLHSELNLSSLELGDSALYFCASSPGAGKGQETQYFGPGTRLLVL.

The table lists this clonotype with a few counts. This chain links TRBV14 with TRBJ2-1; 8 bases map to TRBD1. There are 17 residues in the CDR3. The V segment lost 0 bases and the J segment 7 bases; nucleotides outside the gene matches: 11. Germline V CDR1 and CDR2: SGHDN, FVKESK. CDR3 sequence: CASSQDIGRGLRNEQFF. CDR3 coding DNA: TGTGCCAGCAGCCAAGATATAGGCAGGGGGCTTCGGAATGAGCAGTTCTTC.

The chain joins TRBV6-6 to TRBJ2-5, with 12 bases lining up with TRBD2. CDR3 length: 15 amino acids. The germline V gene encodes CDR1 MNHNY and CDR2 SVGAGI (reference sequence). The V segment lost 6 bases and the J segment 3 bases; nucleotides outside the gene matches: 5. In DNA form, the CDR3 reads TGTGCCAGCAGGGGGAGACTAGCGGGAGAAGAGACCCAGTACTTC. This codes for CASRGRLAGEETQYF.

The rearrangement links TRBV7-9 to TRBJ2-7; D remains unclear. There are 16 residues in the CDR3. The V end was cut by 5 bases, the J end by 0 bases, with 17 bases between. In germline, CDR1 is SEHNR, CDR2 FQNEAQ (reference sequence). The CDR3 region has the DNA TGTGCCAGCAGCCCAGTCCCAATAGATAGCTCCTACGAGCAGTACTTC. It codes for CASSPVPIDSSYEQYF.

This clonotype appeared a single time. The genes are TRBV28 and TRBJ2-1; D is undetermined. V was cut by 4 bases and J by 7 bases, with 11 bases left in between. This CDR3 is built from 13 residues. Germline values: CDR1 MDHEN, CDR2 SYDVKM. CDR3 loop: CASSSHDRNEQFF. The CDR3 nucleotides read TGTGCCAGCAGTTCCCACGACCGAAATGAGCAGTTCTTC.

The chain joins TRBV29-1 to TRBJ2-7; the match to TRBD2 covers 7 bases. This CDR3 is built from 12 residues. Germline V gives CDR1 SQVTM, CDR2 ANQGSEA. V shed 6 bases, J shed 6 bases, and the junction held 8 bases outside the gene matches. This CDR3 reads CSVGGREREQYF. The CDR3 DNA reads TGCAGCGTCGGAGGGCGGGAGCGCGAGCAGTACTTC.

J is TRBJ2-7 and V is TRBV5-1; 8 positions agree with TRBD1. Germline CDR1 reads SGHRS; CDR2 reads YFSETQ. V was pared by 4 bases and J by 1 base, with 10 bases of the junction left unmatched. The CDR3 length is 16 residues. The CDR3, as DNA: TGCGCCAGCAGCCCCACCGTGACAGGGGTATCCTACGAGCAGTACTTC. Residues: CASSPTVTGVSYEQYF.

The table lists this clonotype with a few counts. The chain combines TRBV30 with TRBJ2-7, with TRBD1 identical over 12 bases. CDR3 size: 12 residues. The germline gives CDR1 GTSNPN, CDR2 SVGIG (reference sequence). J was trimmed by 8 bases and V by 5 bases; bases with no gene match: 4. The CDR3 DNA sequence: TGTGCCTGGCGGGACAGGGGGCGCCAGCAGTACTTC. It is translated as CAWRDRGRQQYF.

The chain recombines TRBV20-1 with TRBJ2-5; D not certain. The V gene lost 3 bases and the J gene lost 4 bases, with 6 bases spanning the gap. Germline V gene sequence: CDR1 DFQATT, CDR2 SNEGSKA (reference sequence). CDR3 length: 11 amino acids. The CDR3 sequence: CSASLGETQYF. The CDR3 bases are TGCAGTGCTAGCCTGGGAGAGACCCAGTACTTC.

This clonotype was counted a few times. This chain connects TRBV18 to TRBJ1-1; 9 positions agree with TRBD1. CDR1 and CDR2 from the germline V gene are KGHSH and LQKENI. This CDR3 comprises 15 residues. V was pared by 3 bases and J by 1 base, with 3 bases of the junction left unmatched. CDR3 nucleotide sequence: TGTGCCAGCTCACCCCCACAGGGGGCGAACACTGAAGCTTTCTTT. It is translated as CASSPPQGANTEAFF. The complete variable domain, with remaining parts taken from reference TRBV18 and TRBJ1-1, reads NAGVMQNPRHLVRRRGQEARLRCSPMKGHSHVYWYRQLPEEGLKFMVYLQKENIIDESGMPKERFSAEFPKEGPSILRIQQVVRGDSAAYFCASSPPQGANTEAFFGQGTRLTVV.

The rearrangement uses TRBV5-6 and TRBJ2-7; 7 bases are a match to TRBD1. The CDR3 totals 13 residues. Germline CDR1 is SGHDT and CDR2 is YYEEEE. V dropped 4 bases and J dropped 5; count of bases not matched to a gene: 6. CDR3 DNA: TGTGCCAGCAGCGGACAGGTGATCCACGAGCAGTACTTC. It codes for CASSGQVIHEQYF.

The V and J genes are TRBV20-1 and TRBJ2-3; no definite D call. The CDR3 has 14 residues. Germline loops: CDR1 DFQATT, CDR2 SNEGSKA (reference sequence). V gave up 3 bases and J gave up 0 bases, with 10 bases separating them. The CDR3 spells CSARGSTSTDTQYF. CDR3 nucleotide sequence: TGCAGTGCTAGGGGGTCGACTAGCACAGATACGCAGTATTTT.

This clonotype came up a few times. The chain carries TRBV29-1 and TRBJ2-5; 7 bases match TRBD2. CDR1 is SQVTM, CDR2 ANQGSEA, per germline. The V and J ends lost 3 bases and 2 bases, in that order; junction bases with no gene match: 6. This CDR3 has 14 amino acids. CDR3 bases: TGCAGCGTTGAGGCGGGAGTCGGGCAAGAGACCCAGTACTTC. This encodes CSVEAGVGQETQYF.